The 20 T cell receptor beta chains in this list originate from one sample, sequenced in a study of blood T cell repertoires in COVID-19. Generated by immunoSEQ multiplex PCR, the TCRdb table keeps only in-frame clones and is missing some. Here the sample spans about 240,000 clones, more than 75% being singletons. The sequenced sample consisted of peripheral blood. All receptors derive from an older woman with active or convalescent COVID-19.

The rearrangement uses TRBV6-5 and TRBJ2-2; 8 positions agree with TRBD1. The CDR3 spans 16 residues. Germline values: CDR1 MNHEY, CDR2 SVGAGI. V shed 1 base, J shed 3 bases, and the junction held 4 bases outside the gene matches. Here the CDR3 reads CASSYYETGDTGELFF. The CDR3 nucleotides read TGTGCCAGCAGTTACTATGAGACAGGGGACACCGGGGAGCTGTTTTTT.

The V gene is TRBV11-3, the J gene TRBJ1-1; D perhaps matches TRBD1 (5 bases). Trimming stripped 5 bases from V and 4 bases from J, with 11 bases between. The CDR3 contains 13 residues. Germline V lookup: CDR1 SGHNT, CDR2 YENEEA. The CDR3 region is CASSRGSGTEAFF. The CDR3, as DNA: TGTGCCAGCAGCCGGGGGTCGGGCACTGAAGCTTTCTTT.

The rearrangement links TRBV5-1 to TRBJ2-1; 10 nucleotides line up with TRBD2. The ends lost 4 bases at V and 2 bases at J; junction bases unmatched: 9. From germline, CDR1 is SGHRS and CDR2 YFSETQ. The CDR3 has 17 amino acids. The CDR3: CASSGGGLAGAYNEQFF. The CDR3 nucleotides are TGCGCCAGCAGCGGTGGAGGCCTAGCGGGGGCCTACAATGAGCAGTTCTTC.

The CDR3 sequence: CASQGQFTDTQYF. The DNA of the CDR3 is TGTGCCAGCCAGGGCCAGTTCACAGATACGCAGTATTTT. V usage is TRBV19 and J usage is TRBJ2-3; D may be TRBD1 (5 bases). Trimming stripped 9 bases from V and 2 bases from J, with 12 bases between. Germline V gene sequence: CDR1 LNHDA, CDR2 SQIVND (reference sequence). This CDR3 spans 13 amino acids.

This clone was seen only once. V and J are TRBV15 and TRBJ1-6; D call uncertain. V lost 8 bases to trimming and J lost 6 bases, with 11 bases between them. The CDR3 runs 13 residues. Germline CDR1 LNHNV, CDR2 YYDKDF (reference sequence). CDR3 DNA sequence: TGTGCCACCGCCAAACTTTTTAATTCACCCCTCCACTTT. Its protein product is CATAKLFNSPLHF.

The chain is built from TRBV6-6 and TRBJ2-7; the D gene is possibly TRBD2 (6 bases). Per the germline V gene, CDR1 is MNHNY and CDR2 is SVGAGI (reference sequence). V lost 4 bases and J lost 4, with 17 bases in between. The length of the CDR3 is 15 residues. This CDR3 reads CASSSGTSLWYEQYF. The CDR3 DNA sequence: TGTGCCAGCAGTTCCGGGACTTCGCTTTGGTACGAGCAGTACTTC.

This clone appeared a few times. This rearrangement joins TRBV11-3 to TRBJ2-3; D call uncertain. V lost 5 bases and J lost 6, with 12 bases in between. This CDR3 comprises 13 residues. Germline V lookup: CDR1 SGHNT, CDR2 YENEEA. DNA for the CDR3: TGTGCCAGCAGCGGGCAGGCAGGTGATACGCAGTATTTT. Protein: CASSGQAGDTQYF.

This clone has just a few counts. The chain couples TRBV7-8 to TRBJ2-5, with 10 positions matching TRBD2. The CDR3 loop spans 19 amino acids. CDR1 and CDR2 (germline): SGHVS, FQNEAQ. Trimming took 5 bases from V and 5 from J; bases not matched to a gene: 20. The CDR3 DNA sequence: TGTGCCAGCAGCCTTCAGGGTCGAGCGGGGGGGCAGTTTATGGAGACCCAGTACTTC. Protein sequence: CASSLQGRAGGQFMETQYF.

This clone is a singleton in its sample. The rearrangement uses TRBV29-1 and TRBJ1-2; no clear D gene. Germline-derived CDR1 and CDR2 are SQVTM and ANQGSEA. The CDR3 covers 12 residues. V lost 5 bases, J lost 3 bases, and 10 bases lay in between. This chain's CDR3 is CSVSPGYYGYTF. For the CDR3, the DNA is TGCAGCGTTTCTCCCGGGTACTATGGCTACACCTTC.

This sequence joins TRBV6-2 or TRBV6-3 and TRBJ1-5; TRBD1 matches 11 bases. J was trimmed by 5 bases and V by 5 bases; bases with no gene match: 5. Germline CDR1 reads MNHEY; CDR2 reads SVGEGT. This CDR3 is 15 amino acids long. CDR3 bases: TGTGCCAGCAGTACCCGGGGACAGGGGGATCAGCCCCAGCATTTT. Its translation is CASSTRGQGDQPQHF.

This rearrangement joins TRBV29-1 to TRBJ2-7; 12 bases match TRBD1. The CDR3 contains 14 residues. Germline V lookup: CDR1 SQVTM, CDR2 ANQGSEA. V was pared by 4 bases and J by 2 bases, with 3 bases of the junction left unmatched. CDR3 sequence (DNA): TGCAGCGTTGTAGGGACAGGGGGCACCTACGAGCAGTACTTC. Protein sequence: CSVVGTGGTYEQYF.

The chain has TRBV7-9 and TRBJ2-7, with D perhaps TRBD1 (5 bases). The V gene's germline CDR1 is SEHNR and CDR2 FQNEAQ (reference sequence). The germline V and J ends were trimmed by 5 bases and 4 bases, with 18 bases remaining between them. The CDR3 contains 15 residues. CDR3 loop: CASSPGGTGGYEQYF. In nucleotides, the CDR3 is TGTGCCAGCAGCCCCGGTGGTACAGGTGGGTACGAGCAGTACTTC. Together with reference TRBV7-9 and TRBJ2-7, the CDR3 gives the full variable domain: DTGVSQNPRHKITKRGQNVTFRCDPISEHNRLYWYRQTLGQGPEFLTYFQNEAQLEKSRLLSDRFSAERPKGSFSTLEIQRTEQGDSAMYLCASSPGGTGGYEQYFGPGTRLTVT.

CDR3 sequence: CASSTPEEPHTQYF. The CDR3 DNA is TGTGCCAGCAGCACCCCGGAGGAGCCGCATACGCAGTATTTT. The chain uses TRBV9 and TRBJ2-3; tentative D call: TRBD2 (5 bases). Germline V CDR1 and CDR2: SGDLS, YYNGEE. The CDR3 is made up of 14 amino acids. V lost 4 bases to trimming and J lost 7 bases, with 16 bases between them. Drawing the rest from reference TRBV9 and TRBJ2-3, the complete variable domain is DSGVTQTPKHLITATGQRVTLRCSPRSGDLSVYWYQQSLDQGLQFLIQYYNGEERAKGNILERFSAQQFPDLHSELNLSSLELGDSALYFCASSTPEEPHTQYFGPGTRLTVL.

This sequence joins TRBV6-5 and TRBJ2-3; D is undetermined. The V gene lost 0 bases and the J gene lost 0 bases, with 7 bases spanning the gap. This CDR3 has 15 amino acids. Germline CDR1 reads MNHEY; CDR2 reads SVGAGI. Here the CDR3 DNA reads TGTGCCAGCAGTTACTCGATAACTAGCACAGATACGCAGTATTTT. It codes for CASSYSITSTDTQYF.

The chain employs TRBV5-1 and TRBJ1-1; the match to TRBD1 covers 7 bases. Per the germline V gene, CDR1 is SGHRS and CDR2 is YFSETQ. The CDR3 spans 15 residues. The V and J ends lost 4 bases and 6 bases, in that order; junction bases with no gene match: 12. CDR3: CASSLVRGRGAEAFF. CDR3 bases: TGCGCCAGCAGCCTCGTTAGGGGGCGAGGCGCTGAAGCTTTCTTT.

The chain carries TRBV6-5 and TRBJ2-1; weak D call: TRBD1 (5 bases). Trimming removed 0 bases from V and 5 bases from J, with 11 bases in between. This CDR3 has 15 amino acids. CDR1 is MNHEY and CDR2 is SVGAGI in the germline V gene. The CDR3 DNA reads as TGTGCCAGCAGTTACTCGGGGCCGAGAGACAATGAGCAGTTCTTC. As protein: CASSYSGPRDNEQFF.

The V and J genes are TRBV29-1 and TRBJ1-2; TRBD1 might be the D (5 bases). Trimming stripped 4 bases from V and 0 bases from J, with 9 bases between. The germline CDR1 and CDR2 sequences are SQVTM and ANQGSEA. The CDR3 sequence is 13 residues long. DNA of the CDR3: TGCAGCGTTGTGGGGGGGACTAACTATGGCTACACCTTC. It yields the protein CSVVGGTNYGYTF.

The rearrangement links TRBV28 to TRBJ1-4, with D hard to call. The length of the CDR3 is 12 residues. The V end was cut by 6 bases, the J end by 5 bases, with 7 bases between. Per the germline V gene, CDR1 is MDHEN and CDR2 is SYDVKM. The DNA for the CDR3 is TGTGCCAGCAGGGTCCTAAATGAAAAACTGTTTTTT. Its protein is CASRVLNEKLFF.

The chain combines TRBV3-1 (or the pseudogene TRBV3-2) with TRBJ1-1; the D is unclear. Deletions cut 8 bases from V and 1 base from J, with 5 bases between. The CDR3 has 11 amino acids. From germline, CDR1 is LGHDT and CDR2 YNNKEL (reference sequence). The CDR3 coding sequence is TGTGCCAGCTCGGGGAACACTGAAGCTTTCTTT. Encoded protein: CASSGNTEAFF.

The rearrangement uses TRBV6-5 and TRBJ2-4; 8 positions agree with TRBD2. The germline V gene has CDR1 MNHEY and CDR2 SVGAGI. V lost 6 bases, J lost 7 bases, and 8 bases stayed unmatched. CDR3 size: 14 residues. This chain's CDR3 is CASSYRGGVNIQYF. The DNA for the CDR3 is TGTGCCAGCAGCTACCGGGGGGGAGTCAACATTCAGTACTTC.